These T cell receptor beta chains were read from a single sample in a study of CD8+ T cells in alopecia areata. Sequencing used immunoSEQ multiplex PCR; TCRdb keeps in-frame clones, though not all of them. The sample lists 180,000 or so clones; 45% to 60% were seen once. The sequenced sample was CD8+ T cells sorted from blood, obtained at roughly week 52, from a patient treated with tofacitinib. These receptors originate from a human donor with alopecia areata. Each CDR3 is given with its conserved first and last residue. The D gene is left open where the match is weak. Part of the rows lack a size; the others show once, few, many or a class for expanded clones.

j_call | clone_size | v_call | d_call | cdr3_nt | cdr3_aa
TRBJ2-7 | - | TRBV30 | TRBD1 | TGTGCCTGGAGTCGACAGGGGGCGCCGTACGAGCAGTACTTC | CAWSRQGAPYEQYF
TRBJ1-6 | - | TRBV19 | - | TGTGCCAGTAGTGGGGGCTCACCCCTCCACTTT | CASSGGSPLHF
TRBJ2-2 | few | TRBV30 | - | TGTGCCTGTAGGGTGGCAGGTCGAACCGGGGAGCTGTTTTTT | CACRVAGRTGELFF
TRBJ1-6 | - | TRBV18 | - | TGTGCCAGCTCACCAACCGAAGCTCCCTATAATTCACCCCTCCACTTT | CASSPTEAPYNSPLHF
TRBJ2-5 | few | TRBV5-1 | TRBD2 | TGCGCCAGCAGCCTAGCGGGGGCCGAGACCCAGTACTTC | CASSLAGAETQYF
TRBJ1-1 | few | TRBV7-2 | - | TGTGCCAGCAGCTTTAGGTCGGGGAACACTGAAGCTTTCTTT | CASSFRSGNTEAFF
TRBJ1-6 | few | TRBV13 | TRBD1 | TGTGCCAGCAGCTCTGGGACAGGGGGCAGTTCACCCCTCCACTTT | CASSSGTGGSSPLHF
TRBJ1-1 | - | TRBV4-1 | - | TGCGCCAGCAGCCAGGGTATGAACACTGAAGCTTTCTTT | CASSQGMNTEAFF
TRBJ2-6 | few | TRBV5-6 | - | TGTGCCAGCAGCTTGGAAGGTCCAGGCTTCTCTGGGGCCAACGTCCTGACTTTC | CASSLEGPGFSGANVLTF
TRBJ1-6 | - | TRBV2 | - | TGTGCCAGCAGTCGGCCAGAACGAGGTTCACCCCTCCACTTT | CASSRPERGSPLHF
TRBJ2-5 | - | TRBV11-2 | - | TGTGCCAGCAGCTTAGTTGACTGGGAGACCCAGTACTTC | CASSLVDWETQYF
TRBJ1-1 | - | TRBV7-2 | - | TGTGCCAGCAGCCTAGATCTAAACACTGAAGCTTTCTTT | CASSLDLNTEAFF
TRBJ1-2 | once | TRBV5-4 | TRBD1 | TGTGCCAGCAGCGAGGACAGGGACATTAATGGCTACACCTTC | CASSEDRDINGYTF
TRBJ1-4 | once | TRBV13 | - | TGTGCCAGCAGCGCCAGGGATAATGAAAAACTGTTTTTT | CASSARDNEKLFF
TRBJ1-1 | few | TRBV29-1 | - | TGCAGCGTCTATGCGGAGGCATCTGAAGCTTTCTTT | CSVYAEASEAFF